Below, 20 T cell receptor beta chains from the same sample are listed, as sequenced in a study of long-term antiretroviral therapy in people with HIV (dated by TCRdb to between 2020 and 2023). The immunoSEQ hsTCRB v3.0 assay was used at survey level resolution to sequence the TRB variable region. TCRdb's version of the immuneACCESS table is confined to in-frame rearrangements and falls short of the full clone set. An unresolved V gene accounts for under half of the shortfall where checked; the remainder is of unknown origin. In this sample the table shows about 26,000 clones, roughly four fifths of which occur a single time. In total, the top ten clones hold 12% to 15% of the sample. The sample consisted of unsorted PBMCs, taken 2.9 years after starting antiretroviral therapy. The source of these receptors is a man between 50 and 59 years old with HIV.

The chain recombines TRBV7-8 with TRBJ2-5, with 7 bases matching TRBD2. This CDR3 region has 16 residues. Germline assignment: CDR1 SGHVS and CDR2 FQNEAQ. Trimming removed 5 bases from V and 5 bases from J; junction bases left unmatched: 14. The CDR3 region is CASSPGTNRVRETQYF. CDR3 DNA: TGTGCCAGCAGCCCGGGGACTAATAGGGTCCGGGAGACCCAGTACTTC.

The chain joins TRBV25-1 to TRBJ2-3; D is possibly TRBD1 (5 bases). V was clipped by 3 bases and J by 2 bases, with 9 bases between them. The CDR3 runs 14 residues. Germline values: CDR1 MGHDK, CDR2 SYGVNS. CDR3 nucleotide sequence: TGTGCCAGCAGTGAGACAGTGAACACAGATACGCAGTATTTT. Its protein product is CASSETVNTDTQYF. Supplemented by reference TRBV25-1 and TRBJ2-3, the full variable domain reads EADIYQTPRYLVIGTGKKITLECSQTMGHDKMYWYQQDPGMELHLIHYSYGVNSTEKGDLSSESTVSRIRTEHFPLTLESARPSHTSQYLCASSETVNTDTQYFGPGTRLTVL.

J is TRBJ2-7 and V is TRBV6-5, with 7 bases identical to TRBD2. V was pared by 6 bases and J by 7 bases, with 9 bases of the junction left unmatched. The germline V gene has CDR1 MNHEY and CDR2 SVGAGI. CDR3 size: 13 residues. The DNA of the CDR3 is TGTGCCAGCAGGGGGGGAGAGGGAGGGGAGCAGTACTTC. Translated: CASRGGEGGEQYF.

The chain links TRBV10-2 to TRBJ1-1; a possible D gene is TRBD1 (6 bases). CDR3 length: 13 residues. V was pared by 6 bases and J by 0 bases, with 8 bases between. Germline V gene lookup returns CDR1 WSHSY and CDR2 SAAADI. CDR3 sequence (DNA): TGCGCCAGCAGCGACAGGATGAACACTGAAGCTTTCTTT. Its protein product is CASSDRMNTEAFF.

The sample holds a few counts of this clone. The chain couples TRBV5-1 to TRBJ2-7, with TRBD1 matching over 12 bases. The CDR3 length is 14 residues. Germline V gene lookup returns CDR1 SGHRS and CDR2 YFSETQ. V gave up 5 bases and J gave up 2 bases; unmatched junction bases: 2. This CDR3 reads CASRGQGATYEQYF. The CDR3 bases are TGCGCCAGCAGGGGACAGGGGGCCACCTACGAGCAGTACTTC.

This chain joins TRBV4-3 and TRBJ2-3; D may be TRBD2 (5 bases). Between the trimmed V and J ends, which lost 0 bases and 2 bases, there was a span of 12 bases. This CDR3 is 16 amino acids long. Germline loops: CDR1 LGHNA, CDR2 YSLEER. The CDR3 region is CASSQDQAGYTDTQYF. The CDR3 DNA follows: TGCGCCAGCAGCCAAGATCAGGCGGGCTACACAGATACGCAGTATTTT.

V gene TRBV14 combines with J gene TRBJ2-1, with TRBD1 matching 9 bases. There are 15 residues in the CDR3. Germline-derived CDR1 and CDR2 are SGHDN and FVKESK. The V gene end was trimmed by 2 bases and the J gene end by 7 bases; junction bases not matched to a gene: 6. DNA for the CDR3: TGTGCCAGCAGCCAACCCGGGACAGGGTTGAATGAGCAGTTCTTC. It yields the protein CASSQPGTGLNEQFF.

This rearrangement joins TRBV19 to TRBJ1-5, with TRBD1 matching 10 bases. In germline, CDR1 is LNHDA, CDR2 SQIVND (reference sequence). V lost 7 bases, J lost 6 bases, and 6 bases stayed unmatched. CDR3 length equals 14 residues. This CDR3 reads CASTGTGDSQPQHF. The CDR3, as DNA: TGTGCCAGTACCGGGACAGGGGATAGTCAGCCCCAGCATTTT.

V gene TRBV11-2 combines with J gene TRBJ2-1; D uncertain. Germline V CDR1 and CDR2: SGHAT, FQNNGV. The CDR3 has 16 amino acids. V dropped 5 bases and J dropped 0 bases, with 14 bases sitting between them. CDR3 DNA sequence: TGTGCCAGCAGCGTTGGGCCCGACCACTCCTACAATGAGCAGTTCTTC. This sequence encodes CASSVGPDHSYNEQFF.

The V call is TRBV6-6, the J call TRBJ1-1, with 9 bases fitting TRBD1. Germline V gene data show CDR1 as MNHNY and CDR2 as SVGAGI (reference sequence). V was pared by 6 bases and J by 3 bases, with 5 bases of the junction left unmatched. The CDR3 contains 14 residues. The CDR3 spells CASRGRTGDTEAFF. In nucleotides, the CDR3 is TGTGCCAGCAGGGGGCGGACAGGGGACACTGAAGCTTTCTTT.

The V gene is TRBV28, the J gene TRBJ1-6, with 7 nucleotides matching TRBD1. V shed 6 bases, J shed 10 bases, and the junction held 9 bases outside the gene matches. Germline V gene lookup returns CDR1 MDHEN and CDR2 SYDVKM. The CDR3 is made up of 14 amino acids. CDR3 region: CASSLTGEGSPLHF. The CDR3 DNA reads as TGTGCCAGCAGCCTCACAGGGGAGGGATCACCCCTCCACTTT.

The rearrangement links TRBV19 to TRBJ2-7, with 9 positions matching TRBD1. Germline CDR1 is LNHDA and CDR2 is SQIVND (reference sequence). V lost 3 bases to trimming and J lost 3 bases; unmatched junction nucleotides: 0. This CDR3 is built from 13 residues. CDR3 amino acids: CASSMTGGYEQYF. The CDR3 nucleotides read TGTGCCAGTAGTATGACAGGGGGCTACGAGCAGTACTTC.

The chain is built from TRBV5-1 and TRBJ1-4; D is uncertain. The CDR3 length is 14 residues. V was cut by 4 bases and J by 4 bases, with 11 bases left in between. Germline V lookup: CDR1 SGHRS, CDR2 YFSETQ. CDR3 loop: CASSPTGINEKLFF. CDR3 sequence (DNA): TGCGCCAGCAGCCCTACCGGGATTAATGAAAAACTGTTTTTT.

The chain has TRBV18 and TRBJ1-4; D is unclear. The V end lost 2 bases, the J end lost 7 bases, and 8 bases lay between the germline ends. The CDR3 is made up of 13 amino acids. Germline-derived CDR1 and CDR2 are KGHSH and LQKENI. This CDR3 is CASSPAEGEKLFF. The CDR3 bases are TGTGCCAGCTCACCAGCTGAAGGTGAAAAACTGTTTTTT.

The V gene is TRBV6-4, the J gene TRBJ1-2; D possibly corresponds to TRBD1 (5 bases). In germline, CDR1 is MRHNA, CDR2 SNTAGT. The CDR3 consists of 16 residues. Trimming left V 5 bases short and J 4 bases short, with 20 bases between. The CDR3 coding sequence is TGTGCCAGCAGTCTCCTAGCCGGGCAGGGAACCTATGGCTACACCTTC. This codes for CASSLLAGQGTYGYTF.

This clone is a singleton in its sample. The V call is TRBV10-1, the J call TRBJ1-4; D is possibly TRBD1 (6 bases). This CDR3 spans 19 amino acids. CDR1 and CDR2 from the germline V gene are WNHNN and SYGVQD (reference sequence). The V and J ends lost 6 bases and 0 bases respectively, with 23 bases between them. The CDR3 protein is CASRPPGDYYRPTNEKLFF. CDR3 bases: TGCGCCAGCAGACCACCAGGGGATTACTATCGACCAACTAATGAAAAACTGTTTTTT.

The rearrangement uses TRBV9 and TRBJ1-5; 9 bases fit TRBD1. The CDR3 length is 15 residues. CDR1 is SGDLS, CDR2 YYNGEE, per germline. Germline trimming cut 4 bases from V and 1 base from J; bases unmatched to any gene: 3. CDR3 sequence reads: CASSLTGGSNQPQHF. The CDR3 nucleotides read TGTGCCAGCAGCTTGACAGGGGGGAGCAATCAGCCCCAGCATTTT.

V and J are TRBV6-5 and TRBJ2-2; D remains ambiguous. V gave up 0 bases and J gave up 1 base, with 6 bases separating them. Germline CDR1 is MNHEY and CDR2 is SVGAGI. This CDR3 has 15 residues. CDR3 bases: TGTGCCAGCAGTTACTCGACGCAGAACACCGGGGAGCTGTTTTTT. Encoded protein: CASSYSTQNTGELFF.

The chain has TRBV15 and TRBJ1-1; possible D gene TRBD1, 6 bases. Trimming took off 3 bases at V and 1 base at J, with 12 bases between the two ends. CDR1 is LNHNV, CDR2 YYDKDF, per germline (reference sequence). This CDR3 region has 15 residues. CDR3 in DNA: TGTGCCACCAGCAGGGCGGGGGCGGAGAACACTGAAGCTTTCTTT. This codes for CATSRAGAENTEAFF.

The chain uses TRBV7-8 and TRBJ1-5; D unresolved. Germline V gene sequence: CDR1 SGHVS, CDR2 FQNEAQ. V lost 2 bases to trimming and J lost 4 bases, with 12 bases between them. The CDR3 length is 15 residues. The DNA of the CDR3 is TGTGCCAGCAGCTTAATGCGACTCGGGAATCAGCCCCAGCATTTT. It yields the protein CASSLMRLGNQPQHF.